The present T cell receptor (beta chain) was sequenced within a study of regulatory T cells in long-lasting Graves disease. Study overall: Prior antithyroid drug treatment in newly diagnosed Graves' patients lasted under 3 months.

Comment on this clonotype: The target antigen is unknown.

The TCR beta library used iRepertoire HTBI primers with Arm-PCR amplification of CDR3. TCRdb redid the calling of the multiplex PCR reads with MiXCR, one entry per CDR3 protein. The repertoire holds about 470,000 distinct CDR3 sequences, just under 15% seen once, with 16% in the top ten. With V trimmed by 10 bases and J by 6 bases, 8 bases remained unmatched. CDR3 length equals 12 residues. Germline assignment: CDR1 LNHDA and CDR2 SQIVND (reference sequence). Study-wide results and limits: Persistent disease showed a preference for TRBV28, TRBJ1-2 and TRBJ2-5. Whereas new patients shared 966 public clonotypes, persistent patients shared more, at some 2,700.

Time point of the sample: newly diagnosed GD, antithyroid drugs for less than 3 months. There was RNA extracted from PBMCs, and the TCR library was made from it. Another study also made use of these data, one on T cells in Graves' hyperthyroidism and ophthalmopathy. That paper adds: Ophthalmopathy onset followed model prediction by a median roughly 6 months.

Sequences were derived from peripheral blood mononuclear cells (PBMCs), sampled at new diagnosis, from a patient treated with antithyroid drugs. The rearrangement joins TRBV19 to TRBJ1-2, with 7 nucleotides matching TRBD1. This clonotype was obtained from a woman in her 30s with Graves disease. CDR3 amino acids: CAIRRGTDGYTF. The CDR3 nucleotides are TGTGCCATTCGACGGGGGACAGATGGCTACACCTTC.